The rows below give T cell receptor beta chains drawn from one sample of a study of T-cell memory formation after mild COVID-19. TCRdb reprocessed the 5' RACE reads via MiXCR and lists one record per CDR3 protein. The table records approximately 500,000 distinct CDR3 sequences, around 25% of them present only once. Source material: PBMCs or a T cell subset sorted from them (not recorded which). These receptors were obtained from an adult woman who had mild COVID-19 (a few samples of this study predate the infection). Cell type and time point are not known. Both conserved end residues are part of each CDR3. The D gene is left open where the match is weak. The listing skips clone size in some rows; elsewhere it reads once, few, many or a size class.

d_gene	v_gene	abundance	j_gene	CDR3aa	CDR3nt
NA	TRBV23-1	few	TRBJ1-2	CASSQSGTHYGYTF	TGCGCCAGCAGCCAATCCGGGACGCACTATGGCTACACCTTC
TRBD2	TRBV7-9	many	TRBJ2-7	CASSSLAGASYEQYF	TGTGCCAGCAGCTCCTTAGCGGGAGCTTCCTACGAGCAGTACTTC
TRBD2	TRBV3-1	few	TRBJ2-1	CASSQASGTSGAREQFF	TGTGCCAGCAGCCAGGCCTCCGGGACTAGCGGGGCCCGCGAGCAGTTCTTC
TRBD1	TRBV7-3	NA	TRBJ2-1	CASSLWDREHEQFF	TGTGCCAGCAGCTTATGGGACAGGGAGCATGAGCAGTTCTTC
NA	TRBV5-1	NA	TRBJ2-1	CASSPRPGRSYNEQFF	TGCGCCAGCAGCCCCCGACCGGGACGCTCCTACAATGAGCAGTTCTTC
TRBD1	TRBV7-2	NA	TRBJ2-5	CASSFDRGRETQYF	TGTGCCAGCAGCTTTGACAGGGGGAGAGAGACCCAGTACTTC
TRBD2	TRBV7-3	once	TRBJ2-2	CASSSRTSGGAGELFF	TGTGCCAGCAGCTCGCGGACTAGCGGGGGGGCCGGGGAGCTGTTTTTT
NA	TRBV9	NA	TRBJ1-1	CASSEDNSNTEAFF	TGTGCCAGCAGCGAAGATAACTCGAACACTGAAGCTTTCTTT
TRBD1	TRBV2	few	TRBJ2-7	CASSRVPGQAYEQYF	TGTGCCAGCAGTCGCGTCCCGGGACAGGCCTACGAGCAGTACTTC
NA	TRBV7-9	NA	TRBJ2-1	CASSFPGSLISYNEQFF	TGTGCCAGCAGCTTCCCCGGGAGCCTCATCTCCTACAATGAGCAGTTCTTC
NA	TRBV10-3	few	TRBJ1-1	CATHTSGMNTEAFF	TGTGCCACCCACACGAGCGGCATGAACACTGAAGCTTTCTTT
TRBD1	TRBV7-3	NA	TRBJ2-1	CASSTTGSHNEQFF	TGTGCCAGCAGCACGACAGGGAGTCACAATGAGCAGTTCTTC
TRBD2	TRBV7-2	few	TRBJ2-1	CASSLVGSGFGSYNEQFF	TGTGCCAGCAGCTTAGTTGGTAGCGGGTTCGGCTCCTACAATGAGCAGTTCTTC
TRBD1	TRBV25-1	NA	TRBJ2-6	CASSGPGQAYSGANVLTF	TGTGCCAGCAGTGGCCCCGGACAGGCCTACTCTGGGGCCAACGTCCTGACTTTC
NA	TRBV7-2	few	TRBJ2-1	CASSSILGQSLSYNEQFF	TGTGCCAGCAGCTCGATTCTAGGACAGTCCCTATCCTACAATGAGCAGTTCTTC
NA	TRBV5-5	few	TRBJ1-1	CASSDERGNTEAFF	TGTGCCAGCAGCGATGAGAGGGGGAACACTGAAGCTTTCTTT
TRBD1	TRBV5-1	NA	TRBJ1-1	CASSYSQGADTEAFF	TGCGCCAGCAGCTATTCTCAGGGGGCTGACACTGAAGCTTTCTTT
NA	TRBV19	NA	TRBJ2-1	CASSSFSSSYNEQFF	TGTGCCAGTAGTTCGTTCAGCAGCTCCTACAATGAGCAGTTCTTC
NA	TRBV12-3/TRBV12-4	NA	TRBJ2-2	CASSLDGANTGELFF	TGTGCCAGCAGTTTAGACGGCGCGAACACCGGGGAGCTGTTTTTT
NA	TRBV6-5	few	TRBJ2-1	CASSYSGSEQFF	TGTGCCAGCAGTTACTCGGGCAGCGAGCAGTTCTTC
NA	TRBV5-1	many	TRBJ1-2	CASSLDGGSGGYTF	TGCGCCAGCAGCTTGGATGGAGGGTCAGGAGGCTACACCTTC
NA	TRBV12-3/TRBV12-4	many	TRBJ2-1	CASSPDSDNEQFF	TGTGCCAGCAGCCCCGACAGCGACAATGAGCAGTTCTTC
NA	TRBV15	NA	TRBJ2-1	CATSREAGTDDNEQFF	TGTGCCACCAGCAGAGAAGCCGGGACTGATGACAATGAGCAGTTCTTC
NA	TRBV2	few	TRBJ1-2	CASSGEQLSGYGYTF	TGTGCCAGCAGTGGTGAACAGCTATCCGGCTATGGCTACACCTTC
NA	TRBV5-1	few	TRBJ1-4	CASSTTGPDEKLFF	TGCGCCAGCAGCACGACAGGACCTGATGAAAAACTGTTTTTT
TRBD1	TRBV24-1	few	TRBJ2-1	CATSETGQGLQQFF	TGTGCCACCAGTGAAACGGGACAGGGTTTGCAACAGTTCTTC
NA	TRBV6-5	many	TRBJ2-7	CASSYGGVGSYEQYF	TGTGCCAGCAGTTACGGCGGGGTTGGGTCCTACGAGCAGTACTTC
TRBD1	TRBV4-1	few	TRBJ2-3	CASSLGGTGGSDTQYF	TGCGCCAGCAGCCTCGGGGGGACAGGGGGCTCAGATACGCAGTATTTT
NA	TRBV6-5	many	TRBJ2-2	CASSYSRGAGTGELFF	TGTGCCAGCAGTTACTCCAGGGGGGCCGGCACCGGGGAGCTGTTTTTT
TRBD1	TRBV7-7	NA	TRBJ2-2	CASSPRGTGNTGELFF	TGTGCTAGCAGCCCGAGAGGGACAGGAAACACCGGGGAGCTGTTTTTT
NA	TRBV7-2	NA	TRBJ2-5	CASSLYGTGRRAFGTQYF	TGTGCCAGCAGCTTATACGGAACGGGGCGGAGGGCATTTGGGACCCAGTACTTC
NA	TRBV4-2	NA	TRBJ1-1	CASSQVSENTEAFF	TGTGCCAGCAGCCAAGTCTCGGAGAACACTGAAGCTTTCTTT
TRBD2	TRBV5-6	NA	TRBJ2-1	CASTSRQYTSGGAVEQFF	TGTGCCAGCACCTCCCGCCAATATACTAGCGGGGGGGCCGTTGAGCAGTTCTTC
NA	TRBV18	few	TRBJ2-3	CASSMDTQYF	TGTGCCAGCTCAATGGATACGCAGTATTTT
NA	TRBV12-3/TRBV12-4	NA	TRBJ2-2	CASSPVSYGELFF	TGTGCCAGCAGTCCGGTATCATACGGGGAGCTGTTTTTT
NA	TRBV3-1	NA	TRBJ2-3	CASSHDRGAPGTDTQYF	TGTGCCAGCAGCCATGACCGGGGGGCACCCGGCACAGATACGCAGTATTTT
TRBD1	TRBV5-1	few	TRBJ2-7	CASSLAGTGGDEQYF	TGCGCCAGCAGCTTGGCCGGGACAGGGGGCGACGAGCAGTACTTC
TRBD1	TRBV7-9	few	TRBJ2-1	CASSLTGAGYNEQFF	TGTGCCAGCAGCTTGACAGGGGCGGGTTACAATGAGCAGTTCTTC
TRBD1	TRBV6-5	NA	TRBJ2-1	CASSSDRIYNEQFF	TGTGCCAGCAGTTCGGACAGGATATACAATGAGCAGTTCTTC
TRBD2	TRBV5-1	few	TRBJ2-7	CASSPEKRGGEQYF	TGCGCCAGCAGCCCAGAGAAGCGGGGGGGGGAGCAGTACTTC
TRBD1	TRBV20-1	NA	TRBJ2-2	CSARAPTGWAGELFF	TGCAGTGCTAGAGCCCCGACAGGGTGGGCCGGGGAGCTGTTTTTT
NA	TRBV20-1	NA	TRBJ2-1	CSARGAGTYNEQFF	TGCAGTGCTAGAGGCGCGGGGACCTACAATGAGCAGTTCTTC
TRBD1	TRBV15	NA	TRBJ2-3	CATSRGQGPGSDTQYF	TGTGCCACCAGCAGAGGACAGGGTCCGGGTTCGGATACGCAGTATTTT
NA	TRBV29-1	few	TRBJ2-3	CSVSEAVRSDTQYF	TGCAGCGTTAGTGAGGCGGTTCGGTCAGATACGCAGTATTTT
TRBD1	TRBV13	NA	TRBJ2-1	CASSLGQGARVNEQFF	TGTGCCAGCAGCTTAGGACAGGGGGCGCGGGTCAATGAGCAGTTCTTC
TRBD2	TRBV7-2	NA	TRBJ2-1	CASSFSGISNEQFF	TGTGCCAGCAGCTTTAGCGGGATTAGTAATGAGCAGTTCTTC
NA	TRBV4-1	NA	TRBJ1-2	CASSQDLTRGYGYTF	TGCGCCAGCAGCCAAGATCTAACCCGGGGCTATGGCTACACCTTC
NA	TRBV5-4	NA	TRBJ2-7	CASSLAAGDEQYF	TGTGCCAGCAGCTTGGCGGCAGGGGACGAGCAGTACTTC
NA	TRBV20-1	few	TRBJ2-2	CSATPLPGGELFF	TGCAGTGCTACACCCCTTCCGGGAGGGGAGCTGTTTTTT
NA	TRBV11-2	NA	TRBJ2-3	CASSDLGDTQYF	TGTGCCAGCAGCGATCTTGGGGATACGCAGTATTTT
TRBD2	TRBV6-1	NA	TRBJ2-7	CASRETSGGSYEQYF	TGTGCCAGCAGAGAGACTAGCGGGGGGTCCTACGAGCAGTACTTC
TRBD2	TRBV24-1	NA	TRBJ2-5	CATSDFKAGLVETQYF	TGTGCCACCAGTGATTTTAAAGCGGGACTAGTGGAGACCCAGTACTTC
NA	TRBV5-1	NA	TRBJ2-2	CASSVMGADTGELFF	TGCGCCAGCAGCGTAATGGGGGCGGACACCGGGGAGCTGTTTTTT
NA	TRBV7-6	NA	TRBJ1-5	CASSAAPGAVNPPQHF	TGTGCCAGCAGCGCCGCCCCAGGGGCCGTAAATCCGCCCCAGCATTTT
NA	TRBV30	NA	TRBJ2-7	CAWSTDNYEQYF	TGTGCCTGGAGCACGGACAACTACGAGCAGTACTTC
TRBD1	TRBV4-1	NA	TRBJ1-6	CASSRQDRGESPLHF	TGCGCCAGCAGCCGCCAGGACAGGGGGGAATCACCCCTCCACTTT
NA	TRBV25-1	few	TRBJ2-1	CASSEDRPPRWSYNEQFF	TGTGCCAGCAGTGAGGACAGACCCCCCCGGTGGTCCTACAATGAGCAGTTCTTC
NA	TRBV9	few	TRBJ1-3	CASSVSLGSASSGNTIYF	TGTGCCAGCAGCGTATCCCTCGGCTCAGCCAGCTCTGGAAACACCATATATTTT
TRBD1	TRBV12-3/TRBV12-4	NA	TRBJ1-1	CASSAGTVNTEAFF	TGTGCCAGCAGCGCCGGGACAGTGAACACTGAAGCTTTCTTT
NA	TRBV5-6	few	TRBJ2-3	CASSLRFTDTQYF	TGTGCCAGCAGCTTGAGATTCACAGATACGCAGTATTTT